Given below is one TCR beta chain in context. Its specificity is not known. The data stem from a study of shared clonotypes between healthy human individuals. About the research overall: Plates per donor: three CD4 naive, three CD4 memory, two CD8 naive, one CD8 memory.

The naive CD8 fraction comprised CD45RO-negative cells positively selected for CCR7 and excluded terminally differentiated effector memory CD45RA+ cells. Genomic DNA (from each subset) was split evenly across several immunoSEQ plates. TCRdb's copy holds only in-frame clones and misses some; the assay was immunoSEQ multiplex PCR. The data hold around 2.1 million clones, with just over 90% observed a single time. Overall study findings and caveats: The study sampled only blood, and tissue repertoires likely differ. Generally, naive subsets (rather than memory subsets) showed larger estimated richness.

What was sequenced was naive CD8+ T cells from PBMCs. This receptor was taken from a man aged 18 to 30 in good health. Some clones in this sample may be carry-over from other donors' samples.

The CDR3 loop is CASSTRQGRVRETQYF. The CDR3 nucleotides read TGTGCCAGCAGTACTCGACAGGGGAGGGTTCGGGAGACCCAGTACTTC. V gene TRBV28 combines with J gene TRBJ2-5; D might be TRBD1 (8 bases). Between the trimmed V and J ends, which lost 5 bases and 5 bases, there was a span of 21 bases. Germline-derived CDR1 and CDR2 are MDHEN and SYDVKM. This CDR3 has 16 amino acids.